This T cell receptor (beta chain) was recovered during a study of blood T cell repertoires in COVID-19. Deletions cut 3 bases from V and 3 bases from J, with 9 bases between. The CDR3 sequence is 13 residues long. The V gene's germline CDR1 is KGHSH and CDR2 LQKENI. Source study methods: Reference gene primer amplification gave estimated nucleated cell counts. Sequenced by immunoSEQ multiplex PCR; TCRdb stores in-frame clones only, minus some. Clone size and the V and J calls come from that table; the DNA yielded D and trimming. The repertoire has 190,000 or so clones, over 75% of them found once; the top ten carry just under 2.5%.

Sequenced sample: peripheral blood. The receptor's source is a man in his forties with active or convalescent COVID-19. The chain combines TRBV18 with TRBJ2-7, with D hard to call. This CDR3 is CASSPAFLYEQYF. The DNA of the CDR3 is TGTGCCAGCTCACCGGCCTTCCTCTACGAGCAGTACTTC. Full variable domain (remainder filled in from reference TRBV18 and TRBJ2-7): NAGVMQNPRHLVRRRGQEARLRCSPMKGHSHVYWYRQLPEEGLKFMVYLQKENIIDESGMPKERFSAEFPKEGPSILRIQQVVRGDSAAYFCASSPAFLYEQYFGPGTRLTVT.